The clone carrying this TCR beta chain was seen more than once but under ten times. The antigen is unknown. This entry comes from a study of T-cell reconstitution after alpha-beta-depleted transplantation in children. Overall study findings and caveats: Newly generated T cells supplied most T-cell counts and diversity one year post-transplant. Some patients owed their high day-60 TCRbeta diversity to surviving recipient T cells and thymic progenitors. Reportedly, roughly two months post-transplant, alpha-beta T cells arose from several hundred expanded graft clones.

Germline values: CDR1 DFQATT, CDR2 SNEGSKA (reference sequence). Trimming took off 2 bases at V and 1 base at J, with 2 bases between the two ends. This CDR3 has 11 amino acids. The library targeted TCRbeta and was prepared with unique molecular identifiers. TCRdb reprocessed the PCR reads with MiXCR, giving one entry per CDR3 protein. This sample yields roughly 420,000 distinct CDR3 sequences, of which 15% to 20% are seen a single time; over 25% belongs to the top ten. The chain combines TRBV20-1 with TRBJ1-2; D remains ambiguous. This specimen consisted of PBMCs, mostly from graft donor cells, obtained 360 days after TCRalphabeta/CD19-depleted stem cell transplant. This TCR was recovered from a boy under three years old who had a stem cell transplant for Wiskott-Aldrich syndrome, so the T cells may come from the graft donor. The CDR3 loop is CSARNNYGYTF. In DNA form, the CDR3 reads TGCAGTGCTAGAAATAACTATGGCTACACCTTC.